A selection of T cell receptor beta chains follows, all from one sample in a study of blood T cells in healthy people across ages. One entry per CDR3 protein results from TCRdb running MiXCR on the 5' RACE reads. Among over 1,200,000 distinct CDR3 sequences, around 55% were seen once, and the ten largest hold 5.5% to 8%. Sequenced sample: blood. The receptors originated from a man between 18 and 29 years old in good health. Both conserved end residues are part of each CDR3. Fields, in order: J gene, V gene, CDR3 protein.

TRBJ2-1 | TRBV4-1 | CASSQVTSEGNEQFF
TRBJ2-1 | TRBV10-3 | CAISESGQGAYNEQFF
TRBJ2-5 | TRBV29-1 | CSVELAGGGETQYF
TRBJ1-4 | TRBV7-9 | CASSLVGPDEKLFF
TRBJ2-5 | TRBV7-9 | CASSFSTIQETQYF
TRBJ2-1 | TRBV6-5 | CASNSGSSYNEQFF
TRBJ2-5 | TRBV6-1 | CASSGQASSWETQYF
NA | TRBV28 | CASRDKTSGDYEQYF
TRBJ2-1 | TRBV20-1 | CSADPTGFWNEQFF
TRBJ1-1 | TRBV3-1 | CASSQFKPSTAFF
TRBJ2-7 | TRBV29-1 | CSVEWTGGYEQYF
TRBJ2-1 | TRBV28 | CASRLGGSYNEQFF
TRBJ2-1 | TRBV5-4 | CASSVVESYNEQFF
TRBJ2-3 | TRBV29-1 | CSVVGLEATDTQYF
TRBJ2-5 | TRBV29-1 | CSVGGSGVRNEQYF
TRBJ2-1 | TRBV7-2 | CASSLQLAGGRDEQFF
NA | TRBV7-2 | CATRGRASSEQYF
TRBJ2-1 | TRBV4-3 | CASSRWGGHNEQFF
TRBJ2-3 | TRBV20-1 | CSARPGTVNTDTQYF
TRBJ2-5 | TRBV5-5 | CASSLIGGTTETQYF
TRBJ1-2 | TRBV5-1 | CASSLETGTGKGYTF
TRBJ2-3 | TRBV10-3 | CAISTSGGTTTDTQYF
TRBJ2-2 | TRBV12-3/TRBV12-4 | CASSLAQGTTGELFF
TRBJ2-3 | TRBV30 | CAWSVFGTDTQYF
TRBJ2-1 | TRBV4-2 | CASSQERSPYNEQFF
TRBJ2-1 | TRBV6-2/TRBV6-3 | CASRDRERAYNEQFF
TRBJ2-7 | TRBV12-3/TRBV12-4 | CASRGTGDEQYF
TRBJ2-1 | TRBV12-3/TRBV12-4 | CASTAGTGDPAYNEQFF
NA | TRBV7-9 | CASSLPTGEYEQYF
TRBJ1-5 | TRBV28 | CASSWSIAGNQPQHF
TRBJ1-1 | TRBV3-1 | CASSQVDRGKAFF
TRBJ2-1 | TRBV6-2/TRBV6-3 | CASREDGSSYNEQFF
TRBJ2-7 | TRBV20-1 | CSANYEDYEQYF
TRBJ1-5 | TRBV12-3/TRBV12-4 | CASSLVQGNQPQHF
NA | TRBV27 | CASGLTGETYEQYF
NA | TRBV5-6 | CASSLINGYEQYF
TRBJ2-3 | TRBV4-3 | CASSQGLELAGNTDTQYF
TRBJ1-1 | TRBV29-1 | CSVGPGNTEAFF
TRBJ1-2 | TRBV7-9 | CASSLVDWAEGYTF
TRBJ1-2 | TRBV10-3 | CAISGTGDGYTF
TRBJ2-5 | TRBV7-2 | CASSPLGGPGETQYF
TRBJ1-5 | TRBV7-9 | CASSLQGLDQPQHF
TRBJ1-2 | TRBV6-1 | CAISGRRLGYGYTF
NA | TRBV12-3/TRBV12-4 | CASSTGGLGYEQYF
TRBJ2-3 | TRBV5-1 | CASSLTTATDTQYF
TRBJ1-1 | TRBV6-4 | CASSDCRLLRLNTEAFF
TRBJ1-2 | TRBV29-1 | CSVEGGRVGYTF
TRBJ2-5 | TRBV5-1 | CASSFARLAGETQYF